The TCR beta chain under discussion was sequenced for a study of blood T cell repertoires in COVID-19. As for the study in general: Acute-phase and convalescent COVID-19 samples originated in the United States, Italy and Spain. PBMCs, B-cell-depleted T cells, or T cells provided the cDNA or gDNA that made up the material.

As originally analysed: Reference gene primer amplification in the assay estimated nucleated cell counts. Libraries were prepared by immunoSEQ multiplex PCR; TCRdb keeps only in-frame clonotypes and omits some of them. The DNA gave D and trimming, while V, J and clone size come from that table. The table has around 18,000 clones, approximately 80% seen once; the top ten hold roughly 17%. One Seattle source followed patients from active infection through their disease course. The TCR originated in a man between 65 and 85 years old with COVID-19, enrolled during active disease. Sequenced input: peripheral blood.

The CDR3 spells CASSDRLAGRNEQYF. CDR3 DNA: TGCGCCAGCAGTGATCGACTAGCGGGTCGCAACGAGCAGTACTTC. The rearrangement links TRBV4-3 to TRBJ2-7; 10 bases map to TRBD2. Germline V CDR1 and CDR2: LGHNA, YSLEER. The CDR3 runs 15 residues. J gave up 5 bases and V 6 bases, and 10 bases lay outside the gene matches.